This is a list of T cell receptor beta chains from one sample in a study of blood T cell repertoires in COVID-19. Generated by immunoSEQ multiplex PCR, the TCRdb table keeps only in-frame clones and is missing some. The sample consists of 110,000 to 150,000 clones, roughly 84% of them appearing once. The material sequenced was peripheral blood. These receptors came from a human donor in a cohort sampled during active COVID-19. Both conserved end residues are part of each CDR3. D genes are given only for firm matches. The size entry is marked missing in some rows and otherwise reads once, few, many or a size class.

TRBD1	TRBV29-1	.	TRBJ2-5	TGCAGCGTCCCACCGGGACAGGGCAAAGAGACCCAGTACTTC	CSVPPGQGKETQYF
.	TRBV3-1/TRBV3-2	.	TRBJ1-1	TGTGCCAGCAGCCAAGGGCAGGTTACTGAAGCTTTCTTT	CASSQGQVTEAFF
TRBD1	TRBV7-2	.	TRBJ1-5	TGTGCCAGCAGCTTAGCGCGACAGGGGGCGGGGCAGCCCCAGCATTTT	CASSLARQGAGQPQHF
TRBD1	TRBV11-2	.	TRBJ2-6	TGTGCCAGCAGCGGTTCCCGGACAGGGCCTGGGGCCAACGTCCTGACTTTC	CASSGSRTGPGANVLTF
.	TRBV18	.	TRBJ1-2	TGTGCCAGCTCACCACCTCAGGGGTCAGCTAACTATGGCTACACCTTC	CASSPPQGSANYGYTF
.	TRBV7-3	.	TRBJ2-5	TGTGCCAGCAGCGAGAACACAGGCGAACAAGAGACCCAGTACTTC	CASSENTGEQETQYF
.	TRBV3-1/TRBV3-2	.	TRBJ1-1	TGTGCCAGCAGCGGGCGGGGGATAACTGAAGCTTTCTTT	CASSGRGITEAFF
TRBD1	TRBV19	.	TRBJ1-1	TGTGCCAGTAGAAGGGGACAGGGCGCATTTGAAGCTTTCTTT	CASRRGQGAFEAFF
.	TRBV18	once	TRBJ2-3	TGTGCCAGCTCACCTTCGTTGGATACGCAGTATTTT	CASSPSLDTQYF
.	TRBV14	few	TRBJ1-1	TGTGCCAGCAGCCAAGAGCGGAGGGCTGAAGCTTTCTTT	CASSQERRAEAFF
TRBD1	TRBV29-1	.	TRBJ2-6	TGCAGCGTAGGGGGCGCTGGGGCCAACGTCCTGACTTTC	CSVGGAGANVLTF
.	TRBV5-1	once	TRBJ1-3	TGCGCCAGCAGCCCCCAGGATCGTGGAAACACCATATATTTT	CASSPQDRGNTIYF
TRBD1	TRBV19	.	TRBJ2-1	TGTGCCAGTAGTATTTCCGGGACAGGGGCTAGAAATGAGCAGTTCTTC	CASSISGTGARNEQFF
TRBD1	TRBV6-6	.	TRBJ1-1	TGTGCCAGCAGCCGGGGACAGGGGGGCACTGAAGCTTTCTTT	CASSRGQGGTEAFF
TRBD1	TRBV5-1	few	TRBJ2-7	TGCGCCAGCAGCCCACAGGGGCCCTACGAGCAGTACTTC	CASSPQGPYEQYF
.	TRBV7-2	few	TRBJ1-5	TGTGCCAGCAGCTCGCGGGGGCAGCCCCAGCATTTT	CASSSRGQPQHF
.	TRBV7-9	.	TRBJ1-6	TGTGCCAGCAGAGGGGTCCATTCACCCCTCCACTTT	CASRGVHSPLHF
.	TRBV5-1	.	TRBJ2-5	TGCGCCAGCATACAGGGAGAGACCCAGTACTTC	CASIQGETQYF
TRBD1	TRBV14	.	TRBJ2-5	TGTGCCAGCAGCCCCCGGACAGGATGGAAGGAGACCCAGTACTTC	CASSPRTGWKETQYF
TRBD2	TRBV3-1/TRBV3-2	.	TRBJ2-1	TGTGCCAGCAGCCTGAGAAGCGGGGGAAGAAACAATGAGCAGTTCTTC	CASSLRSGGRNNEQFF
.	TRBV7-2	.	TRBJ2-1	TGTGCCAGCAGCCTCCTTACTAGCACGAATGAGCAGTTCTTC	CASSLLTSTNEQFF
.	TRBV3-1/TRBV3-2	once	TRBJ2-1	TGTGCCAGCAGCCACCCAGGGATCATCAATGAGCAGTTCTTC	CASSHPGIINEQFF
.	TRBV19	.	TRBJ1-1	TGTGCCAGTAGTATGAAGAGGGACACTGAAGCTTTCTTT	CASSMKRDTEAFF
.	TRBV28	.	TRBJ2-5	TGTGCCAGCAGTACCGAGTGGAGGGGGGGAGAGACCCAGTACTTC	CASSTEWRGGETQYF
.	TRBV5-4	.	TRBJ2-7	TGTGCCAGCAGCTTCGGGACAACCTACGAGCAGTACTTC	CASSFGTTYEQYF
TRBD2	TRBV11-2	.	TRBJ2-5	TGTGCCAGCAGCTTAGAGCTAGCGGGGGTGCAAGAGACCCAGTACTTC	CASSLELAGVQETQYF
TRBD1	TRBV10-3	.	TRBJ1-1	TGTGCCATCTCTCCTCAAAGCAGGGGGCTAACTGAAGCTTTCTTT	CAISPQSRGLTEAFF